This entry lists 12 T cell receptor beta chains sequenced from one sample in a study of cytomegalovirus exposure and HLA in healthy donors. It was with 60 Vbeta and 13 Jbeta primers that the PCR ran. The data were produced by immunoSEQ multiplex PCR, yet TCRdb's version contains in-frame clones alone and is incomplete. The table has 140,000 to 150,000 clones, 75% to 80% seen once. Sequencing input: PBMCs. The receptors were sampled from a male donor in good health and CMV-seronegative.

The V and J genes are TRBV5-1 and TRBJ2-2, with 9 bases fitting TRBD1. This CDR3 has 15 amino acids. Trimming at V came to 0 bases and at J to 7 bases, leaving 4 bases not matched to a gene. CDR1 and CDR2 (germline): SGHRS, YFSETQ. The CDR3 loop is CASSLVGQGYGELFF. The CDR3, as DNA: TGCGCCAGCAGCTTGGTGGGACAGGGCTACGGGGAGCTGTTTTTT.

V usage is TRBV15 and J usage is TRBJ2-1, with TRBD1 matching 7 bases. Looked up from germline, CDR1 is LNHNV and CDR2 is YYDKDF (reference sequence). With 4 bases clipped from V and 2 bases from J, the junction kept 5 bases outside the gene matches. This CDR3 spans 15 amino acids. The CDR3 loop is CATSTLRGPYNEQFF. The CDR3 DNA is TGTGCCACCAGCACCTTGAGGGGGCCCTACAATGAGCAGTTCTTC.

J is TRBJ1-1 and V is TRBV6-5; the D is unclear. The CDR3 sequence is 13 residues long. V shed 2 bases and J shed 4 bases, with 8 bases lying between them. Germline CDR1 MNHEY, CDR2 SVGAGI. The CDR3 is CASSYAGSTEAFF. The DNA for the CDR3 is TGTGCCAGCAGTTACGCAGGTAGCACTGAAGCTTTCTTT.

The CDR3 DNA sequence: TGTGCCAGCAGCTCCTTTACAGGGCTAGGTCAGCCCCAGCATTTT. Its translation: CASSSFTGLGQPQHF. The rearrangement links TRBV7-9 to TRBJ1-5; weak D call: TRBD1 (6 bases). Looked up from germline, CDR1 is SEHNR and CDR2 is FQNEAQ (reference sequence). V was shortened by 4 bases and J by 6 bases, with 16 bases between the two germline ends. This CDR3 contains 15 residues.

The chain is built from TRBV9 and TRBJ2-7; 8 nucleotides match TRBD1. In germline, CDR1 is SGDLS, CDR2 YYNGEE. V lost 4 bases and J lost 1; bases outside the gene matches: 4. The CDR3 sequence is 14 residues long. In nucleotides, the CDR3 is TGTGCCAGCAGCTCCCGGACAGGGTCCTACGAGCAGTACTTC. Translated: CASSSRTGSYEQYF.

The chain uses TRBV6-5 and TRBJ2-5, with 8 bases lining up with TRBD1. The CDR3 totals 13 residues. The V segment lost 7 bases and the J segment 2 bases; nucleotides outside the gene matches: 3. Germline V gene sequence: CDR1 MNHEY, CDR2 SVGAGI. The CDR3 sequence: CASTRTGQETQYF. DNA of the CDR3: TGTGCCAGCACAAGGACAGGGCAAGAGACCCAGTACTTC.

The chain joins TRBV7-9 to TRBJ1-1; 7 bases fit TRBD1. The V gene end was trimmed by 4 bases and the J gene end by 3 bases; junction bases not matched to a gene: 5. The CDR3 has 14 residues. Germline values: CDR1 SEHNR, CDR2 FQNEAQ (reference sequence). The CDR3 nucleotides are TGTGCCAGCAGCTCGTCAGGGGGAGACACTGAAGCTTTCTTT. Protein: CASSSSGGDTEAFF.

The chain's CDR3 is CASSLMGLSTDTQYF. The DNA of the CDR3 is TGTGCCAGCAGCTTAATGGGACTATCCACAGATACGCAGTATTTT. The chain couples TRBV7-3 to TRBJ2-3; 7 positions match TRBD2. The CDR3 consists of 15 residues. The germline gives CDR1 SGHTA, CDR2 FQGTGA. Trimming removed 1 base from V and 2 bases from J; junction bases left unmatched: 3.

This rearrangement joins TRBV4-1 to TRBJ2-1; 8 nucleotides align to TRBD1. The length of the CDR3 is 14 residues. V lost 0 bases, J lost 15 bases, and 10 bases stayed unmatched. CDR1 is MGHRA and CDR2 is YSYEKL in the germline V gene. Written as DNA, the CDR3 is TGCGCCAGCAGCCAAGATGCTGGACAGGGATCGGCGTTCTTC. This codes for CASSQDAGQGSAFF.

This clone was detected only a few times. V usage is TRBV28 and J usage is TRBJ1-1, with D perhaps TRBD1 (6 bases). The V gene lost 6 bases and the J gene lost 0 bases, with 14 bases spanning the gap. Germline V gene sequence: CDR1 MDHEN, CDR2 SYDVKM. The CDR3 has 15 residues. The CDR3 nucleotides read TGTGCCAGCAGGTCAGGGGAGGGAATGAACACTGAAGCTTTCTTT. It specifies CASRSGEGMNTEAFF.

The chain uses TRBV27 and TRBJ2-2; 9 bases match TRBD2. The CDR3 has 15 residues. Germline trimming cut 4 bases from V and 6 bases from J; bases unmatched to any gene: 6. The germline V gene encodes CDR1 MNHEY and CDR2 SMNVEV (reference sequence). The CDR3 region has the DNA TGTGCCAGCAGTTACTGGGGACTAGCTGCCGGGGAGCTGTTTTTT. It translates to CASSYWGLAAGELFF.

The gene calls are TRBV18 and TRBJ2-5; 12 positions agree with TRBD1. This CDR3 comprises 15 residues. Germline V gives CDR1 KGHSH, CDR2 LQKENI. V lost 3 bases, J lost 5 bases, and 4 bases stayed unmatched. The DNA for the CDR3 is TGTGCCAGCTCACCGGGACAGGGGGCTCGGGAGACCCAGTACTTC. Its protein is CASSPGQGARETQYF. The whole variable domain, filled in from reference TRBV18 and TRBJ2-5, reads NAGVMQNPRHLVRRRGQEARLRCSPMKGHSHVYWYRQLPEEGLKFMVYLQKENIIDESGMPKERFSAEFPKEGPSILRIQQVVRGDSAAYFCASSPGQGARETQYFGPGTRLLVL.